This TCR beta chain was observed in a study of naive and memory T cell subsets. TCR cDNA received a 3' ligated oligonucleotide that carried a UMI. Whole-blood samples were roughly 2.3 ml of peripheral blood from healthy adult volunteers. Input was roughly 1 to 1000 ng of DNase-treated total RNA without cell sorting. Ligated cDNA underwent four rounds of PCR with nested alpha and beta constant region primers and SP2. Reverse transcription of blood and skin TCR RNA was primed at alpha and beta constant regions. TCRdb processed the 5' RACE reads anew with MiXCR; each CDR3 protein has one entry. The sample yields 30,000 to 40,000 distinct CDR3 sequences, approximately 15% seen once. Overall study results and limits: The RNA method is potentially sensitive to activation and differentiation changes.

Germline V CDR1 and CDR2: SQVTM, ANQGSEA. The ends lost 7 bases at V and 7 bases at J; junction bases unmatched: 11. The CDR3 spans 14 residues. As for this clonotype: The antigen remains unidentified.

This sequence originates from a female donor in good health. The chain carries TRBV29-1 and TRBJ1-1, with 11 nucleotides matching TRBD1. The CDR3: CSGALGQGAVEAFF. Written as DNA, the CDR3 is TGCAGCGGGGCTCTTGGACAGGGGGCCGTTGAAGCTTTCTTT.